This TCR beta chain appears in the sequencing data of a study of glioma-infiltrating T cells. Study details: WHO grade II oligodendrogliomas or astrocytomas, plus non-recurrent WHO grade IV glioblastomas, were sampled. Dexamethasone exposure before glioma surgery was limited to six or fewer days.

Remarks on this clonotype: Antigen: not known.

Study findings and constraints: Signature shared blood CDR3 motifs were enriched in low-divergence and depleted in high-divergence patients. Non-neoplastic patients had below-expected tissue-blood divergence, while all gliomas exceeded expectation.

Germline assignment: CDR1 SEHNR and CDR2 FQNEAQ (reference sequence). V was clipped by 1 base and J by 4 bases, with 10 bases between them. CDR3 length: 14 amino acids. The iRepertoire nested amplicon-rescue multiplex PCR amplified TCR alpha and beta CDR3s from RNA. In TCRdb, the multiplex PCR reads were re-called with MiXCR into one record per CDR3 protein. This table holds a few hundred thousand distinct CDR3 sequences, about two fifths found once. The sequence was collected from a human donor with low-grade glioma or glioblastoma, undergoing nonglioma brain surgery, or in good health (not recorded which). The sample comprised glioma tissue, nonneoplastic brain tissue, or PBMCs (not recorded which). The rearrangement uses TRBV7-9 and TRBJ1-2; no clear D gene. The CDR3: CASSLDLKGYGYTF. The CDR3 DNA reads TGTGCCAGCAGCTTAGACCTAAAAGGCTATGGCTACACCTTC.